This TCR beta chain was recorded in a study of shared clonotypes between healthy human individuals. Per germline, CDR1 SGHTA and CDR2 FQGTGA. J gave up 1 base and V 5 bases, and 6 bases lay outside the gene matches. This CDR3 has 15 residues. The study enrolled healthy HIV-negative adults without recent acute infections or vaccinations as donors. Approximately 87 million PBMCs went into genomic DNA for unsorted samples. It was around 0.3 ug DNA, some 28,000 T cell genomes, that went into each replicate PCR of unsorted PBMC. Measured with immunoSEQ multiplex PCR; TCRdb has only the in-frame clones, and not every one. This sample yields about half a million clones, of which roughly three quarters are seen a single time; roughly 13% belongs to the top ten.

The chain combines TRBV7-3 with TRBJ2-5, with 8 bases lining up with TRBD2. This receptor was taken from a woman between 40 and 50 years old in good health. Some clones in this sample may be carry-over from other donors' samples. Sequenced material: PBMCs. The CDR3 here is CASSDRRGGQETQYF. The DNA of the CDR3 is TGTGCCAGCAGCGACCGCCGGGGGGGCCAAGAGACCCAGTACTTC.